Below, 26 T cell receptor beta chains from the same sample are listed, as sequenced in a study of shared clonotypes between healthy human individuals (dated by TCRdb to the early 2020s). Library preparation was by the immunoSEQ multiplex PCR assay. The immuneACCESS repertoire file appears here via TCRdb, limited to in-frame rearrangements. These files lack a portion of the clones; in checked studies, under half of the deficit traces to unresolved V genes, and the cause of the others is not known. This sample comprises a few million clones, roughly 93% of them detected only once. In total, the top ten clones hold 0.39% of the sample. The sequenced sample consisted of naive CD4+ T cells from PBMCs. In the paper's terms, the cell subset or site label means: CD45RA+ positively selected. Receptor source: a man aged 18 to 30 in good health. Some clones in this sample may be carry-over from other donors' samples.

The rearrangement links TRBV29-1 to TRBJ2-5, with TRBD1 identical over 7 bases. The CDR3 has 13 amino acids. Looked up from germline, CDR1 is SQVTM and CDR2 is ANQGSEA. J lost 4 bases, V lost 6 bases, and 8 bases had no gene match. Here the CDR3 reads CSVSRGWRETQYF. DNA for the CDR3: TGCAGCGTCTCCAGGGGGTGGCGAGAGACCCAGTACTTC.

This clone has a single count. The CDR3 here is CASSLHSGELFF. The CDR3 DNA follows: TGTGCCAGCAGTTTACACTCCGGGGAGCTGTTTTTT. The genes are TRBV28 and TRBJ2-2, with unresolved D. The CDR3 runs 12 residues. V gave up 2 bases and J gave up 6 bases, with 4 bases separating them. Germline V gene lookup returns CDR1 MDHEN and CDR2 SYDVKM.

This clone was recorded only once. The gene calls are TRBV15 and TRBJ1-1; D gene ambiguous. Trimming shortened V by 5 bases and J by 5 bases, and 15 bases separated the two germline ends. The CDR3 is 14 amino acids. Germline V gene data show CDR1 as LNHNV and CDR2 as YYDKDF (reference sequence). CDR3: CATSRPGGWTEAFF. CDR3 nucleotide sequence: TGTGCCACCAGCCGGCCAGGTGGATGGACTGAAGCTTTCTTT. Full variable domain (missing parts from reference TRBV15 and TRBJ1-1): DAMVIQNPRYQVTQFGKPVTLSCSQTLNHNVMYWYQQKSSQAPKLLFHYYDKDFNNEADTPDNFQSRRPNTSFCFLDIRSPGLGDTAMYLCATSRPGGWTEAFFGQGTRLTVV.

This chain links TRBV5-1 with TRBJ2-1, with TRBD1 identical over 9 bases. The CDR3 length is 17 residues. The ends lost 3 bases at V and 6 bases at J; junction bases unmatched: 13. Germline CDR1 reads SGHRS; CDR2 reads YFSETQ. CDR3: CASSYGHMTGGSNEQFF. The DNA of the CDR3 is TGCGCCAGCAGCTACGGACACATGACAGGGGGTAGCAATGAGCAGTTCTTC.

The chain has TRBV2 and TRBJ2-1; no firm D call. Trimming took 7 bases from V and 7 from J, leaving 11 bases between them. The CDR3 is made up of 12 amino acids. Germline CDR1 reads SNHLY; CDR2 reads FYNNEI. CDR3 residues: CASTRSSNEQFF. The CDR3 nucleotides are TGTGCCAGCACCCGGTCTTCGAATGAGCAGTTCTTC.

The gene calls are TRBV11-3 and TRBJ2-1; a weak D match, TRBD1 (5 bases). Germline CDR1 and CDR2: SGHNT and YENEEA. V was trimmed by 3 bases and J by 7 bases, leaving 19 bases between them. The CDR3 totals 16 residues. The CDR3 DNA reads TGTGCCAGCAGCTTGGGGCAGGGAATGATCGGGAATGAGCAGTTCTTC. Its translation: CASSLGQGMIGNEQFF. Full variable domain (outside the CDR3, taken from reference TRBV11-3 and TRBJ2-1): EAGVVQSPRYKIIEKKQPVAFWCNPISGHNTLYWYLQNLGQGPELLIRYENEEAVDDSQLPKDRFSAERLKGVDSTLKIQPAELGDSAVYLCASSLGQGMIGNEQFFGPGTRLTVL.

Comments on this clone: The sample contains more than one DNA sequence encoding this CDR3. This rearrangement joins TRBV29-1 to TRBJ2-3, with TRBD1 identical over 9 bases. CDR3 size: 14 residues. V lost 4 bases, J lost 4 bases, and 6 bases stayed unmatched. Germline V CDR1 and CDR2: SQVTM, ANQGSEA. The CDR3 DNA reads TGCAGCGTTGCACAGGGGGCGAATGCAGATACGCAGTATTTT. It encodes CSVAQGANADTQYF.

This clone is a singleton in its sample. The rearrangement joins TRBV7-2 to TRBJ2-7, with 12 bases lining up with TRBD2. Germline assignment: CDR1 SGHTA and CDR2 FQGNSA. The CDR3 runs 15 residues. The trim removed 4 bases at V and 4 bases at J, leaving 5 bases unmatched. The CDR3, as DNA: TGTGCCAGCAGCTATCTAGCGGGAGGGCCTTACGAGCAGTACTTC. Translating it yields CASSYLAGGPYEQYF.

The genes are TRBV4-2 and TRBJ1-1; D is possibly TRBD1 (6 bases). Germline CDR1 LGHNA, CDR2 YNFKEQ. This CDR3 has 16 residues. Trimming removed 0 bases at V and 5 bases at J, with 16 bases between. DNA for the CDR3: TGTGCCAGCAGCCAAGATATCGGGGGCCGGGGGACTGAAGCTTTCTTT. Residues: CASSQDIGGRGTEAFF.

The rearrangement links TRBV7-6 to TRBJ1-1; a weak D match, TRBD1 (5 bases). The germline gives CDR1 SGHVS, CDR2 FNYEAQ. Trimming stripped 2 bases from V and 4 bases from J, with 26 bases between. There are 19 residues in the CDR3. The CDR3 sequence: CASSLSIRDVGFVSTEAFF. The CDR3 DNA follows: TGTGCCAGCAGCTTATCGATCCGGGACGTCGGATTTGTTAGCACTGAAGCTTTCTTT.

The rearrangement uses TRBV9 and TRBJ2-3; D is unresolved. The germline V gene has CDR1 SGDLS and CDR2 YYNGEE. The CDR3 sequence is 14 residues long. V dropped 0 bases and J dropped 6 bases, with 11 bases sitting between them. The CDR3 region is CASSVGLTRDTQYF. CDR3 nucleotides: TGTGCCAGCAGCGTAGGGCTGACTCGGGATACGCAGTATTTT.

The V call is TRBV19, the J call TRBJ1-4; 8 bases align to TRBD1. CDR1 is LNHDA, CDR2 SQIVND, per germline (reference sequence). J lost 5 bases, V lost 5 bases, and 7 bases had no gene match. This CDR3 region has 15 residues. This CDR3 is CASSWDRLQNEKLFF. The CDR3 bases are TGTGCCAGTAGTTGGGACAGGCTGCAGAATGAAAAACTGTTTTTT.

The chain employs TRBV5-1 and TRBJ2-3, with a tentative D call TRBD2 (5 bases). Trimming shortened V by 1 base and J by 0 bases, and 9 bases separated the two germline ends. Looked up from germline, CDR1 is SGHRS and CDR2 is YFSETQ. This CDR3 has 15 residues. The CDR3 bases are TGCGCCAGCAGCTTGCCCGCGGGTAGCACAGATACGCAGTATTTT. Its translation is CASSLPAGSTDTQYF.

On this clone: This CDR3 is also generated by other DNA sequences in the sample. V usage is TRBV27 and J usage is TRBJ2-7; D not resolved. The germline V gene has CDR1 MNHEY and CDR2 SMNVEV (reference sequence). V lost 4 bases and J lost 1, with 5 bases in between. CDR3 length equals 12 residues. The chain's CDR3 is CASSSGSYEQYF. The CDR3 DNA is TGTGCCAGCAGTTCCGGATCCTACGAGCAGTACTTC.

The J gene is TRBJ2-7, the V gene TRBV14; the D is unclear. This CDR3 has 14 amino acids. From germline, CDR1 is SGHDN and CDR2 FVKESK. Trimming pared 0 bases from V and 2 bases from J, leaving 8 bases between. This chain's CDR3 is CASSQDRYPYEQYF. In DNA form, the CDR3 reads TGTGCCAGCAGCCAAGACAGGTACCCCTACGAGCAGTACTTC.

The CDR3 nucleotides read TGCGCCAGCAGCACCTCGAGGAACACCGGGGAGCTGTTTTTT. It translates to CASSTSRNTGELFF. The J gene is TRBJ2-2, the V gene TRBV5-1; the D is unclear. The CDR3 contains 14 residues. The germline CDR1 and CDR2 sequences are SGHRS and YFSETQ. Trimming cost V 4 bases and J 1 base, with 8 bases left between them.

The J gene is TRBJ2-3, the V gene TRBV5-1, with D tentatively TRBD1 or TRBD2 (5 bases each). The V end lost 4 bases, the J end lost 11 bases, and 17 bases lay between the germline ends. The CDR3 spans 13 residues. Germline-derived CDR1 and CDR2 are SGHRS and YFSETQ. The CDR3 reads CASSPAEGELQYF. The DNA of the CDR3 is TGCGCCAGCAGCCCCGCGGAAGGGGAGCTGCAGTATTTT. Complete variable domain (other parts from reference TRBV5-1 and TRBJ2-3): KAGVTQTPRYLIKTRGQQVTLSCSPISGHRSVSWYQQTPGQGLQFLFEYFSETQRNKGNFPGRFSGRQFSNSRSEMNVSTLELGDSALYLCASSPAEGELQYFGPGTRLTVL.

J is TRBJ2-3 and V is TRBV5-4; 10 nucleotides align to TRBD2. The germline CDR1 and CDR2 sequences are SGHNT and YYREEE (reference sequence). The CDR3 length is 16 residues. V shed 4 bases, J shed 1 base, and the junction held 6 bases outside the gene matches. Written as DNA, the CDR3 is TGTGCCAGCAGCCCCCCAGCGGGGGGGGGCACAGATACGCAGTATTTT. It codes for CASSPPAGGGTDTQYF.

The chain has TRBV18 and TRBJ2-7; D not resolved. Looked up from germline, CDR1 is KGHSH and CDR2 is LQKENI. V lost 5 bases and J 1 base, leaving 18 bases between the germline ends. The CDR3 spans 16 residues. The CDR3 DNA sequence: TGTGCCAGCTCAACATTCGGCGGAAACCAATCCTACGAGCAGTACTTC. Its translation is CASSTFGGNQSYEQYF.

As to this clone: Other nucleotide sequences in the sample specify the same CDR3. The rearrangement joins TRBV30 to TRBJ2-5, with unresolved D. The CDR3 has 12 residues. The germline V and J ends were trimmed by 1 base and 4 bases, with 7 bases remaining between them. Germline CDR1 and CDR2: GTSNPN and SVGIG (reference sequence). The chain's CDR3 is CAWSEVGETQYF. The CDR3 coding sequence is TGTGCCTGGAGTGAGGTAGGAGAGACCCAGTACTTC.

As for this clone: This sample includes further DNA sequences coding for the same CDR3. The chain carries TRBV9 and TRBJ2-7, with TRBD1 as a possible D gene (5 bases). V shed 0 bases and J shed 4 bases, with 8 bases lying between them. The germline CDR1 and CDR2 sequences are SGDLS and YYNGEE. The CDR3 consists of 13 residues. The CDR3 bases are TGTGCCAGCAGCGTAGGACAGAATTACGAGCAGTACTTC. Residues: CASSVGQNYEQYF.

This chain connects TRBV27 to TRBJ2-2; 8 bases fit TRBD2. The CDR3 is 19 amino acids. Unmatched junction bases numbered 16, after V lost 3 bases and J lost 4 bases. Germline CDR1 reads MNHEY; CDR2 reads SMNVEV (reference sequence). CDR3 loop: CASSFFANIGRAGTGELFF. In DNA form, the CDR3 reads TGTGCCAGCAGTTTCTTTGCAAACATCGGGAGGGCGGGCACCGGGGAGCTGTTTTTT.

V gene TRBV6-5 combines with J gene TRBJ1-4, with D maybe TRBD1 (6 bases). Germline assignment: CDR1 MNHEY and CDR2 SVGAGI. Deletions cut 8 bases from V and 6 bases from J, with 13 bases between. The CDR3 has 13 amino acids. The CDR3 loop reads CASCRGRDEKLFF. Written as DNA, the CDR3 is TGTGCCAGCTGCCGGGGGCGGGATGAAAAACTGTTTTTT.

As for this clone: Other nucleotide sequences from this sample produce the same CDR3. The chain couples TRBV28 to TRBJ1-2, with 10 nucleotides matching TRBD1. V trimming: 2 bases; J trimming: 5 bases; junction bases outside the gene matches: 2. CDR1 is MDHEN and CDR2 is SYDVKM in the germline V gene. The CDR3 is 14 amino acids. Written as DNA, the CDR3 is TGTGCCAGCAGTTTAGGGACAGGGGCGTATGGCTACACCTTC. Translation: CASSLGTGAYGYTF.

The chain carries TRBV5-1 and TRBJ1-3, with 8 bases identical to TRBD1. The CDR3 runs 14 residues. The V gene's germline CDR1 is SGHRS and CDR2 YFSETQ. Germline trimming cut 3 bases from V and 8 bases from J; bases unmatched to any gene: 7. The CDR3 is CASSSTGAADTIYF. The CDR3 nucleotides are TGCGCCAGCAGCTCGACAGGGGCCGCGGACACCATATATTTT.

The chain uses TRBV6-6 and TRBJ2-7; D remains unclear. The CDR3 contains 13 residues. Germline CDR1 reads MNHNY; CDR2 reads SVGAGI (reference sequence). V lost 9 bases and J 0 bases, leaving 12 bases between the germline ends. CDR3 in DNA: TGTGCCAGTTCGATAGGGAACTCCTACGAGCAGTACTTC. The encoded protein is CASSIGNSYEQYF.